In this sample, the clone carrying this T cell receptor (beta chain) turned up once. V lost 3 bases, J lost 12 bases, and 12 bases lay in between. The CDR3 totals 11 residues. Germline V gene sequence: CDR1 DFQATT, CDR2 SNEGSKA (reference sequence). TCRdb keeps only in-frame clones here, not all; method: immunoSEQ multiplex PCR. The sample carries approximately 350,000 clones, about 88% recorded once. This record belongs to a study of blood T cell repertoires in COVID-19. Whole-study context: T cells, B-cell-depleted T cells, or PBMCs supplied cDNA or gDNA.

The chain is built from TRBV20-1 and TRBJ2-1, with D perhaps TRBD2 (5 bases). This clonotype originated in a woman aged 25 to 45 who had recovered from COVID-19. The sequencing sample was made of PBMCs or T cells enriched from blood (not recorded which). The CDR3, as DNA: TGCAGTGCTAGTCCTGGGAGCGGGCAGTTCTTC. It translates to CSASPGSGQFF.